This is a list of T cell receptor beta chains from one sample in a study of cytomegalovirus exposure and HLA in healthy donors. Some clones are missing from TCRdb's copy, which holds only in-frame ones; the method was immunoSEQ multiplex PCR. The sample consists of under 200,000 clones, roughly 84% of them appearing once. Source material: PBMCs. The receptors shown here come from a boy aged 2-15 years in good health and CMV-seronegative. The CDR3 runs from the conserved cysteine through the conserved F or W. D genes are given only for firm matches. The size of a clone is reported for some rows only, either as once, few or many, or as a class for expanded clones.

j_gene,abundance,d_gene,v_gene,CDR3nt,CDR3aa
TRBJ1-2,once,-,TRBV18,TGTGCCAGCTCACTCGGGAATTCTCAGAGCTACACCTTC,CASSLGNSQSYTF
TRBJ2-7,-,-,TRBV4-1,TGCGCCAGCAGCGACCTTTTACAGGGTTACGAGCAGTACTTC,CASSDLLQGYEQYF
TRBJ1-1,-,-,TRBV2,TGTGCCAGCAGTGTGGGGCAGGGCCGGTTGGGCACTGAAGCTTTCTTT,CASSVGQGRLGTEAFF
TRBJ2-5,-,TRBD2,TRBV7-6,TGTGCCAGCAGCCCGCTAGGGGTGCTAGCGGGAGCGGGGGCCGTGATTCAAGAGACCCAGTACTTC,CASSPLGVLAGAGAVIQETQYF
TRBJ1-4,once,-,TRBV7-6,TGTGCCAGCAGCCCCATGGGTCGGAGGAGATCAGGTGAAAAACTGTTTTTT,CASSPMGRRRSGEKLFF
TRBJ2-7,-,TRBD1,TRBV25-1,TGTGCCAGCAACGCCGGGACAGTGAACTACGAGCAGTACTTC,CASNAGTVNYEQYF
TRBJ2-5,once,TRBD2,TRBV27,TGTGCCAGCAGTTTCTCTAGCGGGAGTGGGGAGACCCAGTACTTC,CASSFSSGSGETQYF
TRBJ2-1,-,TRBD2,TRBV9,TGTGCCAGCAGCCAGACTAGCGGGTCCTACAATGAGCAGTTCTTC,CASSQTSGSYNEQFF
TRBJ2-5,-,TRBD1,TRBV7-6,TGTGCCACCGGGGACAGGGCTTTGGAGACCCAGTACTTC,CATGDRALETQYF
TRBJ2-3,-,TRBD2,TRBV5-1,TGCGCCAGCAGCTGGACTAGCCCAGATACGCAGTATTTT,CASSWTSPDTQYF
TRBJ1-3,-,-,TRBV30,TGTGCCTGGAGTCCAACGAAGGCCAAGAGGAACACCATATATTTT,CAWSPTKAKRNTIYF
TRBJ1-2,-,-,TRBV2,TGTGCCAGCGGGCAGGGCCGCTATGGCTACACCTTC,CASGQGRYGYTF
TRBJ2-1,-,-,TRBV11-2,TGTGCCAGCAGCTTCCGCTCCTACAATGAGCAGTTCTTC,CASSFRSYNEQFF
TRBJ1-2,-,TRBD1,TRBV15,TGTGCCACCAGCAGAGATTATCAGGGGGCGCGGGACTATGGCTACACCTTC,CATSRDYQGARDYGYTF
TRBJ2-7,few,TRBD1,TRBV2,TGTGCCAGCAGGGACAGGGGAAGCACCTACGAGCAGTACTTC,CASRDRGSTYEQYF